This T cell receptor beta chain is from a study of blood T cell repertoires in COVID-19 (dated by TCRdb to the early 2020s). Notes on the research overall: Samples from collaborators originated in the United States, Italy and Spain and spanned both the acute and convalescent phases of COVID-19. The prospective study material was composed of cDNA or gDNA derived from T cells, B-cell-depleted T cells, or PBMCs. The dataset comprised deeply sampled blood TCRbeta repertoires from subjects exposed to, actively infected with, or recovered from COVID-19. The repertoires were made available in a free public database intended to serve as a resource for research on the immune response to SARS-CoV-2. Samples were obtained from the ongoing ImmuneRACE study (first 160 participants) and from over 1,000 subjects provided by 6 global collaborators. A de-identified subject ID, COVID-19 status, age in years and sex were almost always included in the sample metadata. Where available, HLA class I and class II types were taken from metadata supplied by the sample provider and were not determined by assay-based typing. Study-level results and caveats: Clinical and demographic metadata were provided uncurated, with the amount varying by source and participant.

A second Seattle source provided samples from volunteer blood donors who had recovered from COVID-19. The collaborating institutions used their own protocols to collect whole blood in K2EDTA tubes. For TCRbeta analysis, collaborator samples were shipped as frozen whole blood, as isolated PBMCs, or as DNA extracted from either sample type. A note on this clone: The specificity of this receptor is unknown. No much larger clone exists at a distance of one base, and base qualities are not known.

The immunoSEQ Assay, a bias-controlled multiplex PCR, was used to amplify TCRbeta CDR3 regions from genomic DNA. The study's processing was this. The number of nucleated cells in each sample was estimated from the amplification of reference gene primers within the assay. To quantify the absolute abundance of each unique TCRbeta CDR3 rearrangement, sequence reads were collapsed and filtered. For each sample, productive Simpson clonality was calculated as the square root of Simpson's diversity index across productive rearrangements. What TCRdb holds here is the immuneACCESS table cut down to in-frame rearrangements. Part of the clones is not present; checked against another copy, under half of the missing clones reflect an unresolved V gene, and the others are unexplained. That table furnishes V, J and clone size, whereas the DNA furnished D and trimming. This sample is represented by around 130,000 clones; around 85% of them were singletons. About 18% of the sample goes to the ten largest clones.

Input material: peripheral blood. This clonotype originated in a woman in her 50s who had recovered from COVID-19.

The bases are TGCGCCAGCAGCCAAGTGGGAGCTTATCCGAGTGCCACCATATATTTT. It is translated as CASSQVGAYPSATIYF. The V and J genes are TRBV4-1 and TRBJ1-3, with the D gene too uncertain to name. Trimming removed 1 base from V and 9 bases from J, leaving 19 bases between the germline ends. From the cysteine up to the phenylalanine, the CDR3 has a length of 16 residues. Only the CDR3 DNA stays, 48 bases, in frame from base 1. CDR1 MGHRA and CDR2 YSYEKL are derived from the germline V gene.